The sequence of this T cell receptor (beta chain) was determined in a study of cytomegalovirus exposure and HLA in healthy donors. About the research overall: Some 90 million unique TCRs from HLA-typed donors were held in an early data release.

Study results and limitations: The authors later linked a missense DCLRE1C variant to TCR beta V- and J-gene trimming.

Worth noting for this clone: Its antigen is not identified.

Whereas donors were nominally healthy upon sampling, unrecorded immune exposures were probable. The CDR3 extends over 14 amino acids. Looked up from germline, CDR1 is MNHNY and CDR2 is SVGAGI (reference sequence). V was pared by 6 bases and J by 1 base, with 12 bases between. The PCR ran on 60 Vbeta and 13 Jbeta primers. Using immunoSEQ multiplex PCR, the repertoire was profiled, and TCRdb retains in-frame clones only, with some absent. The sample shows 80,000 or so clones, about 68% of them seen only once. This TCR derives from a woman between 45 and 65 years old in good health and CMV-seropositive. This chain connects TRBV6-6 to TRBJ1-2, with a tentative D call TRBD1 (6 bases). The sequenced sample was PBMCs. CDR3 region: CASSSGQNNYGYTF. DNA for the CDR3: TGTGCCAGCAGCTCAGGACAGAATAACTATGGCTACACCTTC.